This T cell receptor (beta chain) was sequenced for a study of shared clonotypes between healthy human individuals. Regarding the study as a whole: Owing to a small donor count, the genetic and exposure-history diversity represented was limited.

As to this clone: Its antigen is unknown. The same CDR3 can be traced to other DNA sequences in this sample.

Naive CD8 cells, CD45RO-negative and positively selected for CCR7, excluded terminally differentiated effector memory CD45RA+ cells. None of the donors, who were healthy HIV-negative adults, had recently had acute infections or vaccinations. TCRdb's copy holds only in-frame clones and misses some; the assay was immunoSEQ multiplex PCR. This sample has about 1,900,000 clones, with about 95% found just once. Germline lookup yields CDR1 MNHEY and CDR2 SMNVEV (reference sequence). V gave up 2 bases and J gave up 1 base; unmatched junction bases: 4. The CDR3 consists of 15 residues. The rearrangement uses TRBV27 and TRBJ2-5; 7 nucleotides match TRBD1. The receptor was derived from a man aged 18 to 35 in good health. Specimen: naive CD8+ T cells sorted from blood. The CDR3 DNA is TGTGCCAGCAGTTTAGGGACAGATATCCAAGAGACCCAGTACTTC. This codes for CASSLGTDIQETQYF.